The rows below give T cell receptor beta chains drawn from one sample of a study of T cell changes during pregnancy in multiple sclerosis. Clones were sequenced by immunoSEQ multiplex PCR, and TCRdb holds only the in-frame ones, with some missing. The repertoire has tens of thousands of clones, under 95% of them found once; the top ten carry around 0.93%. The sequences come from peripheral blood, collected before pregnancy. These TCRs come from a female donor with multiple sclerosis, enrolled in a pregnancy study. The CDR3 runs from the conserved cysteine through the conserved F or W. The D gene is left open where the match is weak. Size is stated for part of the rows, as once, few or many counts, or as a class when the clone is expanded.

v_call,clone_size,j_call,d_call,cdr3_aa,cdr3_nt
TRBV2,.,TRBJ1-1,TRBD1,CASSRTGAMNTEAFF,TGTGCCAGCAGTAGGACAGGGGCCATGAACACTGAAGCTTTCTTT
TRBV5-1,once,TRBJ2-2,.,CASSLSGVNTGELFF,TGCGCCAGCAGCTTATCGGGGGTGAACACCGGGGAGCTGTTTTTT
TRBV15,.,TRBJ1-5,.,CATSREQVRNQPQHF,TGTGCCACCAGCAGAGAGCAGGTCCGCAATCAGCCCCAGCATTTT
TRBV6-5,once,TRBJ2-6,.,CASSYRGSGANVLTF,TGTGCCAGCAGTTACAGGGGGTCTGGGGCCAACGTCCTGACTTTC
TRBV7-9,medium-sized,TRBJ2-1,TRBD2,CASSFTGTSVIHEQFF,TGTGCCAGCAGCTTTACAGGGACTAGCGTGATTCATGAGCAGTTCTTC
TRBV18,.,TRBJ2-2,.,CASSARLQGNTGELFF,TGTGCCAGCTCAGCAAGACTACAGGGGAACACCGGGGAGCTGTTTTTT
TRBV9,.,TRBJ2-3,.,CASSVATKSSGTDTQYF,TGTGCCAGCAGCGTAGCTACGAAAAGTAGCGGCACAGATACGCAGTATTTT
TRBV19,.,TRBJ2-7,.,CASSIDNSYEQYF,TGTGCCAGTAGTATAGATAACAGCTACGAGCAGTACTTC
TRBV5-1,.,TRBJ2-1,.,CASSGGSSDYNEQFF,TGCGCCAGCAGCGGCGGGTCTAGCGACTACAATGAGCAGTTCTTC
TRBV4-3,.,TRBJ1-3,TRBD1,CASSQEFGRGLRNTIYF,TGCGCCAGCAGCCAAGAGTTCGGCAGGGGGCTAAGAAACACCATATATTTT
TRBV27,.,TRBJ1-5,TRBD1,CASSLGTGNNQPQHF,TGTGCCAGCAGTTTGGGGACAGGGAACAATCAGCCCCAGCATTTT
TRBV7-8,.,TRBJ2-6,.,CASSPRQTSGANVLTF,TGTGCCAGCAGCCCCCGACAGACCTCTGGGGCCAACGTCCTGACTTTC
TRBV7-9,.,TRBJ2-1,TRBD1,CASSPRKGQGAGNEQFF,TGTGCCAGCAGCCCCAGGAAGGGACAGGGGGCAGGTAATGAGCAGTTCTTC
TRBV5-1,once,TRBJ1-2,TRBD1,CASSFGQARDGYTF,TGCGCCAGCAGCTTTGGACAGGCCCGAGATGGCTACACCTTC
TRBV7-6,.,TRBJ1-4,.,CASSSQGGLHNEKLFF,TGTGCCAGCAGCTCGCAGGGAGGACTGCATAATGAAAAACTGTTTTTT
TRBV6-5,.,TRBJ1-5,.,CASSFSGNSNQPQHF,TGTGCCAGCAGTTTTTCAGGAAATAGCAATCAGCCCCAGCATTTT
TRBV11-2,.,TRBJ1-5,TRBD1,CASSAGTGWNQPQHF,TGTGCCAGCAGCGCCGGGACAGGGTGGAATCAGCCCCAGCATTTT
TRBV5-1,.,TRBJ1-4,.,CASSLKGVGEKLFF,TGCGCCAGCAGCTTGAAGGGAGTTGGAGAAAAACTGTTTTTT
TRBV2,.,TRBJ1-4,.,CASRQQGTVNEKLFF,TGTGCCAGCAGACAACAGGGAACCGTTAATGAAAAACTGTTTTTT
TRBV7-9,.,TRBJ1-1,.,CASSPQGRTEAFF,TGTGCCAGCAGCCCACAGGGTCGCACTGAAGCTTTCTTT
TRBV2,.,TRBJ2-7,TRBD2,CASKKRGGSHEQYF,TGTGCCAGCAAGAAGCGGGGAGGTTCGCACGAGCAGTACTTC
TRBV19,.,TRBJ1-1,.,CASSRREGHAVDTEAFF,TGTGCCAGTAGTAGACGGGAGGGCCACGCTGTGGACACTGAAGCTTTCTTT
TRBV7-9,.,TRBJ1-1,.,CASSLAGDTEAFF,TGTGCCAGCAGCTTAGCAGGAGACACTGAAGCTTTCTTT
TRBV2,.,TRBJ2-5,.,CASINRENQETQYF,TGTGCCAGCATTAACCGGGAAAATCAAGAGACCCAGTACTTC
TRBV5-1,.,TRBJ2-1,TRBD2,CASSPSGRGYNEQFF,TGCGCCAGCAGTCCTAGCGGGAGAGGATACAATGAGCAGTTCTTC
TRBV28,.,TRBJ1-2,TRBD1,CATRESGGGWNYGYTF,TGTGCCACCAGAGAATCAGGGGGTGGATGGAACTATGGCTACACCTTC
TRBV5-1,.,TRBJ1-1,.,CASSWNRVVGTEAFF,TGCGCCAGCAGCTGGAACAGGGTAGTCGGCACTGAAGCTTTCTTT
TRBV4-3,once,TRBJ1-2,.,CASSQDGGGIYGYTF,TGCGCCAGCAGCCAAGATGGGGGGGGGATCTATGGCTACACCTTC
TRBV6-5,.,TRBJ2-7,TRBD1,CASSYSRTGAYEQYF,TGTGCCAGCAGTTACTCAAGGACAGGAGCCTACGAGCAGTACTTC
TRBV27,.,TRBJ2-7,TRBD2,CASSSPTSGRYEQYF,TGTGCCAGCAGTTCACCGACTAGCGGGAGATACGAGCAGTACTTC
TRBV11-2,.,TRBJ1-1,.,CASSLDPRATEAFF,TGTGCCAGCAGCTTAGACCCTAGAGCCACTGAAGCTTTCTTT
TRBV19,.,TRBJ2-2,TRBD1,CASSLRTGGNTGELFF,TGTGCCAGTAGTCTCCGGACAGGGGGGAACACCGGGGAGCTGTTTTTT
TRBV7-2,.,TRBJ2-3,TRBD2,CASSLLGTAGIDTQYF,TGTGCCAGCAGCTTACTAGGTACAGCGGGGATAGATACGCAGTATTTT
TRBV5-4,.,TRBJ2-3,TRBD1,CASSLVTGDATQYF,TGTGCCAGCAGCTTGGTTACAGGGGACGCTACGCAGTATTTT
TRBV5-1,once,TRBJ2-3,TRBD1,CASSFDRVPDTQYF,TGCGCCAGCAGCTTCGACAGGGTCCCAGATACGCAGTATTTT